Shown below are 27 T cell receptor beta chains from a single sample sequenced in a study of cytotoxic CD8 clonotypes in ibrutinib-treated CLL. The method was immunoSEQ multiplex PCR; TCRdb's version includes in-frame clones alone and lacks a portion of them. The sample comprises roughly 200,000 clones, around 72% of which are singletons, and 10% to 15% rests with the top ten. The starting material was PBMCs, obtained after 24 months of ibrutinib treatment. These receptor sequences come from a human donor with chronic lymphocytic leukemia.

V is TRBV2 and J is TRBJ1-5; perhaps TRBD1 as D (5 bases). V lost 7 bases and J lost 5, with 21 bases in between. This CDR3 region has 16 residues. Germline CDR1 and CDR2: SNHLY and FYNNEI. This chain's CDR3 is CASTETHQGADQPQHF. The CDR3 DNA reads as TGTGCCAGCACGGAAACCCACCAAGGGGCAGATCAGCCCCAGCATTTT.

The rearrangement uses TRBV9 and TRBJ2-3; the D is unclear. The ends were cut back, 4 bases at V and 4 bases at J, with 13 bases in the middle. From germline, CDR1 is SGDLS and CDR2 YYNGEE. This CDR3 contains 14 residues. The CDR3 region has the DNA TGTGCCAGCAGCTTCACGGTTCCCCCAGATACGCAGTATTTT. This codes for CASSFTVPPDTQYF.

Worth noting for this clone: At the DNA level, this CDR3 is encoded by other sequences in the same sample as well. The gene calls are TRBV18 and TRBJ2-5; 11 nucleotides match TRBD1. This CDR3 has 15 residues. CDR1 and CDR2 (germline): KGHSH, LQKENI. V lost 0 bases and J lost 5; bases outside the gene matches: 2. This CDR3 reads CASSPPGQGGETQYF. The CDR3 nucleotides are TGTGCCAGCTCACCACCGGGACAGGGGGGCGAGACCCAGTACTTC. The variable domain in full, completed from reference TRBV18 and TRBJ2-5, reads NAGVMQNPRHLVRRRGQEARLRCSPMKGHSHVYWYRQLPEEGLKFMVYLQKENIIDESGMPKERFSAEFPKEGPSILRIQQVVRGDSAAYFCASSPPGQGGETQYFGPGTRLLVL.

This rearrangement joins TRBV28 to TRBJ2-7; D tentatively fits TRBD1 or TRBD2 (6 bases each). The CDR3 length is 17 residues. Germline V gene sequence: CDR1 MDHEN, CDR2 SYDVKM. Trimming pared 6 bases from V and 2 bases from J, leaving 23 bases between. The CDR3 DNA sequence: TGTGCCAGCAGCAGCAACCGAGGGGGGCCTTTGGCCTACGAGCAGTACTTC. It codes for CASSSNRGGPLAYEQYF.

The J gene is TRBJ2-7, the V gene TRBV9, with 7 positions matching TRBD2. Germline-derived CDR1 and CDR2 are SGDLS and YYNGEE. Germline trimming cut 1 base from V and 0 bases from J; bases unmatched to any gene: 1. The CDR3 has 14 amino acids. The CDR3 here is CASSVRDYSYEQYF. Here the CDR3 DNA reads TGTGCCAGCAGCGTAAGGGACTACTCCTACGAGCAGTACTTC.

V is TRBV29-1 and J is TRBJ2-7; 9 positions match TRBD2. There are 14 residues in the CDR3. Trimming took 3 bases from V and 5 from J; bases not matched to a gene: 8. In germline, CDR1 is SQVTM, CDR2 ANQGSEA. The CDR3 coding sequence is TGCAGCGTTGAGTACCTTAGCGGGAGAAACGAGCAGTACTTC. This codes for CSVEYLSGRNEQYF.

The chain uses TRBV6-1 and TRBJ2-1; 9 bases line up with TRBD2. Germline V CDR1 and CDR2: MNHNS, SASEGT. This CDR3 region has 18 residues. V lost 4 bases to trimming and J lost 5 bases; unmatched junction nucleotides: 15. Here the CDR3 DNA reads TGTGCCAGCAGTGTCGCCCGCGGGGGGACTAGCTTTGACAATGAGCAGTTCTTC. Translated: CASSVARGGTSFDNEQFF.

In DNA form, the CDR3 reads TGTGCCAGCAGCTTAACGCACACCATATATTTT. Translated: CASSLTHTIYF. The rearrangement links TRBV7-9 to TRBJ1-3; D gene ambiguous. The CDR3 runs 11 residues. V was shortened by 2 bases and J by 8 bases, with 4 bases between the two germline ends. Germline V gives CDR1 SEHNR, CDR2 FQNEAQ (reference sequence).

The chain carries TRBV9 and TRBJ2-2; no firm D call. Germline CDR1 and CDR2: SGDLS and YYNGEE. V shed 2 bases and J shed 6 bases, with 17 bases lying between them. The CDR3 consists of 16 residues. CDR3 loop: CASSVASALWAGELFF. The CDR3 bases are TGTGCCAGCAGCGTCGCCAGCGCTTTATGGGCCGGGGAGCTGTTTTTT.

J is TRBJ2-3 and V is TRBV30; D possibly corresponds to TRBD2 (6 bases). Trimming took 4 bases from V and 3 from J, leaving 11 bases between them. The CDR3 is made up of 13 amino acids. CDR1 is GTSNPN, CDR2 SVGIG, per germline (reference sequence). The CDR3 is CAWNGGGTDTQYF. The CDR3 nucleotides read TGTGCCTGGAACGGGGGAGGTACAGATACGCAGTATTTT. Supplemented by reference TRBV30 and TRBJ2-3, the full variable domain reads SQTIHQWPATLVQPVGSPLSLECTVEGTSNPNLYWYRQAAGRGLQLLFYSVGIGQISSEVPQNLSASRPQDRQFILSSKKLLLSDSGFYLCAWNGGGTDTQYFGPGTRLTVL.

The CDR3 DNA reads TGTGCCAGCAGCTTCACAGCGGATTACAATGAGCAGTTCTTC. Residues: CASSFTADYNEQFF. The rearrangement uses TRBV7-6 and TRBJ2-1; D may be TRBD2 (5 bases). Trimming removed 3 bases from V and 4 bases from J, with 10 bases in between. The CDR3 covers 14 residues. Per the germline V gene, CDR1 is SGHVS and CDR2 is FNYEAQ.

The chain combines TRBV5-1 with TRBJ1-1, with 7 bases that match TRBD1. The length of the CDR3 is 13 residues. Germline V CDR1 and CDR2: SGHRS, YFSETQ. V shed 3 bases and J 5 bases; nucleotides not matched to a gene: 4. This CDR3 is CASSSTGVTEAFF. The CDR3 nucleotides read TGCGCCAGCAGCTCCACAGGGGTTACTGAAGCTTTCTTT.

The chain joins TRBV4-1 to TRBJ1-5, with D perhaps matching TRBD1 (6 bases). V shed 4 bases and J shed 5 bases, with 12 bases lying between them. Germline V gene lookup returns CDR1 MGHRA and CDR2 YSYEKL. The CDR3 contains 14 residues. The CDR3 DNA follows: TGCGCCAGCAGCCCCGGTACAGGGCATCAGCCCCAGCATTTT. Residues: CASSPGTGHQPQHF.

The rearrangement links TRBV9 to TRBJ2-5; 7 nucleotides agree with TRBD1. The germline CDR1 and CDR2 sequences are SGDLS and YYNGEE. The trim removed 4 bases at V and 6 bases at J, leaving 9 bases unmatched. CDR3 length: 14 residues. The CDR3 region is CASSSTGTPKTQYF. CDR3 coding DNA: TGTGCCAGCAGCTCGACAGGGACGCCCAAGACCCAGTACTTC. Together with reference TRBV9 and TRBJ2-5, the CDR3 gives the full variable domain: DSGVTQTPKHLITATGQRVTLRCSPRSGDLSVYWYQQSLDQGLQFLIQYYNGEERAKGNILERFSAQQFPDLHSELNLSSLELGDSALYFCASSSTGTPKTQYFGPGTRLLVL.

V is TRBV6-4 and J is TRBJ1-2; 10 bases are shared with TRBD1. Looked up from germline, CDR1 is MRHNA and CDR2 is SNTAGT. V shed 5 bases, J shed 5 bases, and the junction held 5 bases outside the gene matches. This CDR3 is 14 amino acids long. CDR3 region: CASSTTGGKYGYTF. The CDR3 DNA follows: TGTGCCAGCAGTACGACAGGGGGCAAATATGGCTACACCTTC.

This sequence joins TRBV27 and TRBJ2-2; no firm D call. The V gene's germline CDR1 is MNHEY and CDR2 SMNVEV (reference sequence). V dropped 5 bases and J dropped 2 bases, with 3 bases sitting between them. The CDR3 length is 12 residues. DNA of the CDR3: TGTGCCAGCAGTATAAACACCGGGGAGCTGTTTTTT. Its protein product is CASSINTGELFF.

This clone was detected once. CDR3 bases: TGTGCCAGTAGCCCCGCGGGTGCGATTTACGAGCAGTACTTC. This encodes CASSPAGAIYEQYF. This chain connects TRBV19 to TRBJ2-7; D perhaps matches TRBD2 (5 bases). Germline CDR1 LNHDA, CDR2 SQIVND (reference sequence). The CDR3 spans 14 residues. V shed 6 bases and J shed 4 bases, with 16 bases lying between them.

This chain connects TRBV5-1 to TRBJ2-1, with D possibly TRBD2 on 6 matching bases. V lost 2 bases to trimming and J lost 10 bases, with 13 bases between them. Per germline, CDR1 SGHRS and CDR2 YFSETQ. CDR3 length: 13 amino acids. CDR3 nucleotides: TGCGCCAGCAGCTTACCTAGCGCTGGCGAGCAGTTCTTC. Its protein product is CASSLPSAGEQFF.

The CDR3 loop is CASSSTYQETQYF. DNA of the CDR3: TGCGCCAGCAGCTCCACGTACCAAGAGACCCAGTACTTC. The chain links TRBV5-1 to TRBJ2-5; D not certain. Germline CDR1 and CDR2: SGHRS and YFSETQ. V lost 3 bases, J lost 0 bases, and 6 bases lay in between. This CDR3 spans 13 amino acids.

This clone came up a few times. V is TRBV5-4 and J is TRBJ2-1; no firm D call. The V gene's germline CDR1 is SGHNT and CDR2 YYREEE (reference sequence). CDR3 length equals 15 residues. V shed 0 bases and J shed 6 bases, with 13 bases lying between them. CDR3 sequence (DNA): TGTGCCAGCAGCTTGGGGTTCCTGGAAGTCAATGAGCAGTTCTTC. It encodes CASSLGFLEVNEQFF.

This sequence joins TRBV5-6 and TRBJ2-7, with unresolved D. The CDR3 contains 14 residues. V was shortened by 2 bases and J by 1 base, with 10 bases between the two germline ends. Per the germline V gene, CDR1 is SGHDT and CDR2 is YYEEEE. The CDR3 reads CASSFLPASYEQYF. DNA for the CDR3: TGTGCCAGCAGCTTTCTTCCGGCTTCCTACGAGCAGTACTTC. The full variable domain, with the rest looked up from reference TRBV5-6 and TRBJ2-7, is DAGVTQSPTHLIKTRGQQVTLRCSPKSGHDTVSWYQQALGQGPQFIFQYYEEEERQRGNFPDRFSGHQFPNYSSELNVNALLLGDSALYLCASSFLPASYEQYFGPGTRLTVT.

The genes are TRBV19 and TRBJ2-3, with D tentatively TRBD2 (5 bases). The CDR3 runs 15 residues. Germline CDR1 and CDR2: LNHDA and SQIVND (reference sequence). V lost 7 bases and J lost 0, with 14 bases in between. The CDR3 sequence: CASNRFGGSTDTQYF. Here the CDR3 DNA reads TGTGCCAGTAACCGGTTTGGAGGTAGCACAGATACGCAGTATTTT.

The genes are TRBV27 and TRBJ1-5; D gene unclear. V shed 4 bases and J shed 6 bases, with 7 bases lying between them. There are 12 residues in the CDR3. Germline assignment: CDR1 MNHEY and CDR2 SMNVEV (reference sequence). In DNA, the CDR3 is TGTGCCAGCAGTTCCGGGAGTCAGCCCCAGCATTTT. This codes for CASSSGSQPQHF.

The chain joins TRBV6-6 to TRBJ2-7, with 7 positions matching TRBD1. V shed 6 bases, J shed 3 bases, and the junction held 8 bases outside the gene matches. In germline, CDR1 is MNHNY, CDR2 SVGAGI (reference sequence). CDR3 length: 14 residues. The CDR3 reads CASSERGPVYEQYF. DNA for the CDR3: TGTGCCAGCAGCGAAAGGGGGCCGGTCTACGAGCAGTACTTC.

This chain uses TRBV5-1 with TRBJ1-1; no definite D call. CDR1 and CDR2 (germline): SGHRS, YFSETQ. Between the trimmed V and J ends, which lost 0 bases and 11 bases, there was a span of 11 bases. The CDR3 loop spans 12 amino acids. The CDR3 here is CASSLVGVMAFF. The CDR3 DNA follows: TGCGCCAGCAGCTTGGTTGGGGTAATGGCTTTCTTT.

A few counts support this clone. The chain uses TRBV10-3 and TRBJ2-7, with TRBD1 identical over 9 bases. V shed 8 bases, J shed 5 bases, and the junction held 4 bases outside the gene matches. Per the germline V gene, CDR1 is ENHRY and CDR2 is SYGVKD. The CDR3 sequence is 12 residues long. CDR3 DNA: TGTGCCATCGGACAGGGGTCCCACGAGCAGTACTTC. Protein sequence: CAIGQGSHEQYF.

The chain couples TRBV28 to TRBJ1-5; D remains ambiguous. Germline V gene lookup returns CDR1 MDHEN and CDR2 SYDVKM. Trimming took off 6 bases at V and 4 bases at J, with 10 bases between the two ends. This CDR3 is 13 amino acids long. The CDR3: CASSKRVNQPQHF. CDR3 nucleotide sequence: TGTGCCAGCAGCAAAAGGGTAAATCAGCCCCAGCATTTT.